These T cell receptor beta chains were read from a single sample in a study of blood T cell repertoires in COVID-19. This table comes from immunoSEQ multiplex PCR, and its TCRdb copy is limited to in-frame clones, with some not included. This table holds 200,000 to 250,000 clones, approximately 90% found once. Sequencing input: peripheral blood. The receptors come from a man aged 25-40 years with acute or convalescent COVID-19. Both conserved end residues are part of each CDR3. D genes are given only for firm matches. The size entry is marked missing in some rows and otherwise reads once, few, many or a size class.

D	V	J	size	DNA	CDR3
TRBD2	TRBV30	TRBJ2-1	-	TGTGCCTGGATAGCGGGGCTTTCCTACAATGAGCAGTTCTTC	CAWIAGLSYNEQFF
-	TRBV19	TRBJ2-2	-	TGTGCCAGTAGTATATCCAACGGGGAGCTGTTTTTT	CASSISNGELFF
-	TRBV29-1	TRBJ2-2	-	TGCAGCGTTACGAGGGTGAACACCGGGGAGCTGTTTTTT	CSVTRVNTGELFF
-	TRBV6-2/TRBV6-3	TRBJ2-5	-	TGTGCCAGCAGTTACATAGATCAAGAGACCCAGTACTTC	CASSYIDQETQYF
TRBD2	TRBV7-3	TRBJ2-3	-	TGTGCCAGCAGCTCCTTTAGCGGGGGGGCTCCAGATACGCAGTATTTT	CASSSFSGGAPDTQYF
TRBD1	TRBV27	TRBJ1-5	-	TGTGCCACCGCCTCGACAGGGCTTCGGGATCAGCCCCAGCATTTT	CATASTGLRDQPQHF
-	TRBV21-1	TRBJ2-7	-	TGTGCCAGTTCAGACGGAGGCCTGTACGAGCAGTACTTC	CASSDGGLYEQYF
-	TRBV21-1	TRBJ2-7	-	TGTGCCAGCAGCGCCACCAGACAGGGAGCCACCCTTTGTGACGAGCAGTACTTC	CASSATRQGATLCDEQYF
-	TRBV28	TRBJ1-1	-	TGTGCCAGCACTCGAGGGACTGAAGCTTTCTTT	CASTRGTEAFF
-	TRBV5-1	TRBJ1-4	-	TGCGCCAGCAGCTTTACGTCCGCGAATGAAAAACTGTTTTTT	CASSFTSANEKLFF
-	TRBV7-9	TRBJ2-1	-	TGTGCCAGCAGCTTAGAGGTATGGAGGGGTAGCTCCTACAATGAGCAGTTCTTC	CASSLEVWRGSSYNEQFF
-	TRBV5-1	TRBJ2-2	-	TGCGCCAGCAGCGATCCAGCATTCGGCAGGGGAAACACCGGGGAGCTGTTTTTT	CASSDPAFGRGNTGELFF
-	TRBV6-6	TRBJ1-3	-	TGTGCCAGCACCGCAGACTTTAGGAGCTCTGGAAACACCATATATTTT	CASTADFRSSGNTIYF
-	TRBV11-1	TRBJ2-5	-	TGTGCCAGCAGCTCCTGGGGGCCGAAAGAGACCCAGTACTTC	CASSSWGPKETQYF
-	TRBV30	TRBJ2-1	-	TGTGCCTGGAGCCGGGGATTCTCCTACAATGAGCAGTTCTTC	CAWSRGFSYNEQFF
TRBD2	TRBV5-1	TRBJ2-2	-	TGCGCCAGCAGCTTCTGGGAGGGGACCGGGGAGCTGTTTTTT	CASSFWEGTGELFF
TRBD1	TRBV14	TRBJ2-7	-	TGTGCCAGCAGCCGACTAAGACGGACAGGTTCGTTAATTAGCGACGAGCAGTACTTC	CASSRLRRTGSLISDEQYF
TRBD1	TRBV25-1	TRBJ1-2	-	TGTGCCAGCAGCCCAGGGACAGCAAATCCCTACACCTTC	CASSPGTANPYTF
TRBD1	TRBV7-9	TRBJ1-5	-	TGTGCCAGCAGCGGCGGGACAGGGGGCGCCTATCAGCCCCAGCATTTT	CASSGGTGGAYQPQHF
-	TRBV27	TRBJ2-3	-	TGTGCCAGCAGTCTCCGGGGAACAGATACGCAGTATTTT	CASSLRGTDTQYF
-	TRBV6-6	TRBJ1-4	-	TGTGCCAGCATTGAGCGGGGGGCTGGGGGCAGTGAAAAACTGTTTTTT	CASIERGAGGSEKLFF
-	TRBV5-1	TRBJ2-7	once	TGCGCCAGCCGTGTTGTTTCCTCCTACGAGCAGTACTTC	CASRVVSSYEQYF
TRBD2	TRBV19	TRBJ2-1	-	TGTGCCAGTATTCGGACTAGCGGGGGTTACAATGAGCAGTTCTTC	CASIRTSGGYNEQFF
TRBD2	TRBV5-1	TRBJ2-2	-	TGCGCCAGCAGCTTGTTAGGGACTAGCGACACCGGGGAGCTGTTTTTT	CASSLLGTSDTGELFF
-	TRBV9	TRBJ2-3	-	TGTGCCAGCAGCGCCCAATTCGCGACAGATACGCAGTATTTT	CASSAQFATDTQYF
-	TRBV5-6	TRBJ2-2	-	TGTGCCAGCAGCTTGGGGGCAGGGGTTGCGAACACCGGGGAGCTGTTTTTT	CASSLGAGVANTGELFF
TRBD1	TRBV18	TRBJ2-1	-	TGTGCCAGCTCACCATCAACAGGGGCGGATGAGCAGTTCTTC	CASSPSTGADEQFF
-	TRBV28	TRBJ1-5	-	TGTGCCAGCCACCGTGGGGGGGGCCCAGCCCAGCATTTT	CASHRGGGPAQHF
-	TRBV30	TRBJ1-5	-	TGTGCCTGGAGTGTGGAGCCGGTCCAGCCCCAGCATTTT	CAWSVEPVQPQHF
-	TRBV28	TRBJ1-1	-	TGTGCCAGCACCCGGGGGGGCGGGAGCACTGAAGCTTTCTTT	CASTRGGGSTEAFF
-	TRBV7-9	TRBJ1-6	once	TGTGCCAGCAGCTTGTCCCAGAATTCACCCCTCCACTTT	CASSLSQNSPLHF
TRBD2	TRBV25-1	TRBJ2-7	once	TGTGCCAGCAGTGATACTAGCGAGACCTACGAGCAGTACTTC	CASSDTSETYEQYF
-	TRBV7-2	TRBJ1-6	many	TGTGCCAGCAGCTTAGCGTGGGTTCGGAGGGGAGGCTATAATTCACCCCTCCACTTT	CASSLAWVRRGGYNSPLHF
-	TRBV9	TRBJ2-1	-	TGTGCCAGCAGCGTAGCGGCGGGGGCGTATTACAATGAGCAGTTCTTC	CASSVAAGAYYNEQFF
-	TRBV28	TRBJ1-5	-	TGTGCCAGCAAGGTTGGGGGCGCCAGGTCCAGGCCCCAGCATTTT	CASKVGGARSRPQHF
TRBD1	TRBV6-5	TRBJ1-6	-	TGTGCCAGCAGTTACGTTAACAGGGGGAATTCACCCCTCCACTTT	CASSYVNRGNSPLHF
TRBD1	TRBV5-4	TRBJ1-1	-	TGTGCCAGCAGCCTACAGGGGGCGATGGCTTTCTTT	CASSLQGAMAFF
-	TRBV19	TRBJ1-2	-	TGTGCCAGTAGTCCGCGGACAGAGAGGGTCTATGGCTACACCTTC	CASSPRTERVYGYTF
-	TRBV19	TRBJ2-5	-	TGTGCCAGTAGTTTTTCAGGGATCCAAGAGACCCAGTACTTC	CASSFSGIQETQYF
-	TRBV6-1	TRBJ1-3	-	TGTGCCAGCAGTGAAGCGCAGGGCACCATATATTTT	CASSEAQGTIYF
-	TRBV28	TRBJ1-1	-	TGTGCCAGCAGTAGGACAGAAGCTTTCTTT	CASSRTEAFF
-	TRBV10-3	TRBJ1-3	-	TGTGCCACCCACGACAAAAACTCTGGAAACACCATATATTTT	CATHDKNSGNTIYF
TRBD2	TRBV9	TRBJ2-1	-	TGTGCCAGCAGCGGGGGGGGAAGGTCCCCCTACAATGAGCAGTTCTTC	CASSGGGRSPYNEQFF
TRBD1	TRBV7-2	TRBJ1-6	many	TGTGCCAGCAGCTTAGACAGGGGTTATTCACCCCTCCACTTT	CASSLDRGYSPLHF
-	TRBV5-1	TRBJ2-5	-	TGCGCCAGCAGCTTGCAGGGGAGAACTGAAGAGACCCAGTACTTC	CASSLQGRTEETQYF
-	TRBV4-1	TRBJ2-7	-	TGCGCCAGCAGCCAAGCGGCAGGGGTCTACGAGCAGTACTTC	CASSQAAGVYEQYF
TRBD2	TRBV11-2	TRBJ2-1	-	TGTGCCAGCAGCTTAGTCCCTAGCGGGAGCTCCTACAATGAGCAGTTCTTC	CASSLVPSGSSYNEQFF
-	TRBV28	TRBJ1-3	once	TGTGCCAGCAGCCAGGGGCACTCTGGAAACACCATATATTTT	CASSQGHSGNTIYF
TRBD1	TRBV9	TRBJ1-2	-	TGTGCCAGCAGCCCCCACCTCCCGGGACAGGAGTATGGCTACACCTTC	CASSPHLPGQEYGYTF
TRBD1	TRBV6-6	TRBJ2-7	-	TGTGCCAGCAGTTTCCCTGCGGGACAGGGGGTGGACGAGCAGTACTTC	CASSFPAGQGVDEQYF
-	TRBV25-1	TRBJ1-1	-	TGTGCCAGCAGTGATTCTAGGGGGTATGTCACTGAAGCTTTCTTT	CASSDSRGYVTEAFF
-	TRBV10-3	TRBJ2-7	once	TGTGCCATCAGCACCCGGGGGACCTACGAGCAGTACTTC	CAISTRGTYEQYF
-	TRBV6-6	TRBJ1-5	-	TGTGCCAGCAGTTCCCAGACAGGATACAATCAGCCCCAGCATTTT	CASSSQTGYNQPQHF
TRBD2	TRBV30	TRBJ2-1	-	TGTGCCTGGAGTTCGGTAGCGGGAGTAGTGGATGAGCAGTTCTTC	CAWSSVAGVVDEQFF
TRBD2	TRBV7-3	TRBJ2-3	-	TGTGCCAGCAGCTTATCTAGCGGGAGGGCCGCAGATACGCAGTATTTT	CASSLSSGRAADTQYF
-	TRBV18	TRBJ1-6	-	TGTGCCAGCTCTTCTCGGGCCGAGGGGGCCCTCCACTTT	CASSSRAEGALHF